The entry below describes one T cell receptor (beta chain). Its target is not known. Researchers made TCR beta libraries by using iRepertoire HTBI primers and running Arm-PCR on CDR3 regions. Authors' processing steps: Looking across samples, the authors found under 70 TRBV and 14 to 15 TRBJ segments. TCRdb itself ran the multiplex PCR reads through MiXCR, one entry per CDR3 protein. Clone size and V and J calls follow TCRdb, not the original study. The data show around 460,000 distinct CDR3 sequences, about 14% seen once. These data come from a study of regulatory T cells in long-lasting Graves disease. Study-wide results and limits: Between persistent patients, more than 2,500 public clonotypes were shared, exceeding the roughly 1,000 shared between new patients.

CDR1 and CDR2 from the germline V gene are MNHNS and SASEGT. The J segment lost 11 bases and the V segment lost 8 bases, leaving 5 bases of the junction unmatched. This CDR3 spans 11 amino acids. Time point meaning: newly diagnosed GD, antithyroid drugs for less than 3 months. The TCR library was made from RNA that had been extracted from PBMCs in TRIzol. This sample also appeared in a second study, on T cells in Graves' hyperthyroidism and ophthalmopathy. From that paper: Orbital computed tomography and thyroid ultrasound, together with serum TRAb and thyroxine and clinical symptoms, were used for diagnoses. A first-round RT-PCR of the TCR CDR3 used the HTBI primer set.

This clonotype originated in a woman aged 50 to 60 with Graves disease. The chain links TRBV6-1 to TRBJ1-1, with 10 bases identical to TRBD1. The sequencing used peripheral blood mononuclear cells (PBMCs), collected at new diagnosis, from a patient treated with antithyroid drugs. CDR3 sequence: CASGRQGAAFF. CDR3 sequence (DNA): TGTGCCAGCGGAAGACAGGGGGCGGCTTTCTTT.